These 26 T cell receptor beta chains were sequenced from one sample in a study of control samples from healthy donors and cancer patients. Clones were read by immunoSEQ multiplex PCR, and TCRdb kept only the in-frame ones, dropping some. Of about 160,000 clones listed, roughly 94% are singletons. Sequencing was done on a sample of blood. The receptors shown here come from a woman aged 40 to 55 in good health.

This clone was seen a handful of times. DNA for the CDR3: TGTGCCAGCAGCCCGAGGGTGGGTGGAGGCCAGCCCCAGCATTTT. It encodes CASSPRVGGGQPQHF. The chain links TRBV5-6 to TRBJ1-5; the D is unclear. Germline CDR1 is SGHDT and CDR2 is YYEEEE. This CDR3 is built from 15 residues. V was shortened by 4 bases and J by 7 bases, with 18 bases between the two germline ends.

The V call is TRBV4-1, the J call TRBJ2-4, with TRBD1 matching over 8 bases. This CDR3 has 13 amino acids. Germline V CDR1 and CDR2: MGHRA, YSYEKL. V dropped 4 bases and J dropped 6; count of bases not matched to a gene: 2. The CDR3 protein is CASSPDRANIQYF. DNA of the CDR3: TGCGCCAGCAGCCCGGACAGGGCAAACATTCAGTACTTC.

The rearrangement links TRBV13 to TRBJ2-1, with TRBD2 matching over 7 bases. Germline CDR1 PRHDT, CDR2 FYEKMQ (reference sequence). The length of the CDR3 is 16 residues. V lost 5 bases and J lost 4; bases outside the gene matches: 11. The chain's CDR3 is CASSPLGLAEYNEQFF. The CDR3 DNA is TGTGCCAGCAGCCCCCTCGGGCTAGCGGAATACAATGAGCAGTTCTTC.

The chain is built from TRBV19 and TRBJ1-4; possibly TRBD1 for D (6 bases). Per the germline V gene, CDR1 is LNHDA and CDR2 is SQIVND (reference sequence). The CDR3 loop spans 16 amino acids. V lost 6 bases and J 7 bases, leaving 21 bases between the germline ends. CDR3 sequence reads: CASSHTSGTRGEKLFF. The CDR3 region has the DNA TGTGCCAGTAGCCACACATCCGGGACAAGGGGTGAAAAACTGTTTTTT.

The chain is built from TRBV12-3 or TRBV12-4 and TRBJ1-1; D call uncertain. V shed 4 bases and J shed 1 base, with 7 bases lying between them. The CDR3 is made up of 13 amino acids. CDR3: CASSSTRNTEAFF. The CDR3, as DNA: TGTGCCAGCAGTTCGACACGGAACACTGAAGCTTTCTTT.

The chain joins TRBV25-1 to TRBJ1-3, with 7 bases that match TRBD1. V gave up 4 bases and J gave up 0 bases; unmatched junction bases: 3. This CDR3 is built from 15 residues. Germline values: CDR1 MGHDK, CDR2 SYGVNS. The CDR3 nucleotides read TGTGCCAGCAGTGCCAGACAGGGCTCTGGAAACACCATATATTTT. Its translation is CASSARQGSGNTIYF.

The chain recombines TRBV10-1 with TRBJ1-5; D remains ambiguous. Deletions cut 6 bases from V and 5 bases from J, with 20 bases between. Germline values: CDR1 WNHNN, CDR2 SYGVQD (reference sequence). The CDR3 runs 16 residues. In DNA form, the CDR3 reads TGCGCCAGCAGACCGGGCCCTCGGAACGACGATCAGCCCCAGCATTTT. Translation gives CASRPGPRNDDQPQHF.

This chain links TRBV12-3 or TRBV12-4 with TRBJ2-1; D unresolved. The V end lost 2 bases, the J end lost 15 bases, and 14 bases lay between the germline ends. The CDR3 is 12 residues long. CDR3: CASSLFLSHGFF. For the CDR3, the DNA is TGTGCCAGCAGTTTATTCCTCAGCCACGGGTTCTTC.

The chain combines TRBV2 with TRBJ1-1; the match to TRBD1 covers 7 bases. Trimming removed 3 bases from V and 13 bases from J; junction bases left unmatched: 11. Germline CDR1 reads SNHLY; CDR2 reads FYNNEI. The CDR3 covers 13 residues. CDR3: CASSDRGQPPVFF. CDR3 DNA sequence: TGTGCCAGCAGTGATCGGGGACAGCCCCCCGTTTTCTTT.

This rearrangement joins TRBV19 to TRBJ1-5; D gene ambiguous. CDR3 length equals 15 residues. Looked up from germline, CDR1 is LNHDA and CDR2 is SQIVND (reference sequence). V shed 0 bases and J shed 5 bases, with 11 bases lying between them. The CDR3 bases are TGTGCCAGTAGTATAGATAGAGGGTTGGATCAGCCCCAGCATTTT. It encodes CASSIDRGLDQPQHF.

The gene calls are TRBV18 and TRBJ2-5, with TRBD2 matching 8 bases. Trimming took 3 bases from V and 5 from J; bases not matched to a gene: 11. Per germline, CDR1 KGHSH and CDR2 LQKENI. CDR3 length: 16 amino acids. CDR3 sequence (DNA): TGTGCCAGCTCACCTCCTCCCGCGGGGGGCCGGGAGACCCAGTACTTC. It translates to CASSPPPAGGRETQYF. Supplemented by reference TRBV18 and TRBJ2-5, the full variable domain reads NAGVMQNPRHLVRRRGQEARLRCSPMKGHSHVYWYRQLPEEGLKFMVYLQKENIIDESGMPKERFSAEFPKEGPSILRIQQVVRGDSAAYFCASSPPPAGGRETQYFGPGTRLLVL.

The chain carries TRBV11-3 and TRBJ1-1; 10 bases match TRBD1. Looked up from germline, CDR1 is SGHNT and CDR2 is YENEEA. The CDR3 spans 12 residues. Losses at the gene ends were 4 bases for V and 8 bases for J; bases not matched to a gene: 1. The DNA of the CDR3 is TGTGCCAGCAGCTCGGGACAGGGGGAAGCTTTCTTT. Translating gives CASSSGQGEAFF.

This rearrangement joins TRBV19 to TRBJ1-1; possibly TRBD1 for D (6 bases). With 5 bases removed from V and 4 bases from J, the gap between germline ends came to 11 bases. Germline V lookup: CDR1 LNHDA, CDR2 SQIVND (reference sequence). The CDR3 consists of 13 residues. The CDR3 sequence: CASSPRQATEAFF. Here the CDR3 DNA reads TGTGCCAGTAGTCCCCGACAGGCCACTGAAGCTTTCTTT.

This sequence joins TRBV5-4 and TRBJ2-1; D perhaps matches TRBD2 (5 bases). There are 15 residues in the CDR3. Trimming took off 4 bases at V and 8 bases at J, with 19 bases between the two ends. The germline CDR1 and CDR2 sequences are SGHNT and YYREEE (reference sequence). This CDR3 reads CASSMTRDVGDEQFF. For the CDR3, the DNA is TGTGCCAGCAGCATGACGCGCGACGTGGGAGATGAGCAGTTCTTC.

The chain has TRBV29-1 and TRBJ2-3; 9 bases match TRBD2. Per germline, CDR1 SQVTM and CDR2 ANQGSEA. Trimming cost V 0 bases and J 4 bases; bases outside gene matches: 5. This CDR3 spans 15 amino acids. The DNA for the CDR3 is TGCAGCGTTGAAGATGGGGCGGGAGGGCCAGATACGCAGTATTTT. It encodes CSVEDGAGGPDTQYF.

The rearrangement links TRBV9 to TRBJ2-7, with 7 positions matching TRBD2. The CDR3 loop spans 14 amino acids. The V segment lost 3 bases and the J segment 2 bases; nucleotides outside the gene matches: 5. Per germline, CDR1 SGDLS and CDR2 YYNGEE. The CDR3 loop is CASSASGAPYEQYF. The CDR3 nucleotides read TGTGCCAGCAGCGCGAGCGGGGCCCCCTACGAGCAGTACTTC.

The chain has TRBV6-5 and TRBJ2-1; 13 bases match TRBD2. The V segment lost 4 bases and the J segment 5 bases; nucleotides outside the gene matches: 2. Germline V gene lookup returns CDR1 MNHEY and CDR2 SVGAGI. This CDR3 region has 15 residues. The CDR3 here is CASSWGTSGNNEQFF. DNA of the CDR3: TGTGCCAGCAGTTGGGGGACTAGCGGGAACAATGAGCAGTTCTTC.

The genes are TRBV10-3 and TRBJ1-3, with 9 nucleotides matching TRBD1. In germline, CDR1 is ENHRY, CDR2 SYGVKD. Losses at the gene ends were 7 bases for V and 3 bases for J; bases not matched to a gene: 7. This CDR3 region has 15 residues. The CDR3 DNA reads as TGTGCCATCATGGACAGGGGCGCGGGTGGAAACACCATATATTTT. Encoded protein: CAIMDRGAGGNTIYF.

The CDR3 DNA reads TGTGCCAGCAGCCAAGTGGCCCGCTACTCTTTCTTT. Its protein is CASSQVARYSFF. The rearrangement uses TRBV14 and TRBJ1-1; D remains unclear. CDR3 length: 12 amino acids. V lost 1 base and J lost 12, with 12 bases in between. The germline V gene has CDR1 SGHDN and CDR2 FVKESK.

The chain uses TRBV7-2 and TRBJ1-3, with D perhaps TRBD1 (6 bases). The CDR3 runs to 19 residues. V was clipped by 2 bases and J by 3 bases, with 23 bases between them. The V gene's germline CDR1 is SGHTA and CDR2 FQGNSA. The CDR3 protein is CASSLIGSQGTGGGNTIYF. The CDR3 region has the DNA TGTGCCAGCAGCTTAATCGGTAGTCAGGGGACCGGGGGTGGAAACACCATATATTTT.

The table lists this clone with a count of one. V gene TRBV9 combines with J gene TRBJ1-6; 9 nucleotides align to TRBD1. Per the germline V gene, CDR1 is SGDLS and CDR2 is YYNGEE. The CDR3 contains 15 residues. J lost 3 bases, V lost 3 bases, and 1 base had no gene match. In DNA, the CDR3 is TGTGCCAGCAGCGGGGGACAGGGCTATAATTCACCCCTCCACTTT. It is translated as CASSGGQGYNSPLHF.

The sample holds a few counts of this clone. The CDR3 reads CASRATHGLDSYEQYF. The CDR3 region has the DNA TGTGCCAGCCGTGCTACCCACGGACTAGACTCCTACGAGCAGTACTTC. The chain combines TRBV6-1 with TRBJ2-7, with 7 bases identical to TRBD2. The ends lost 8 bases at V and 0 bases at J; junction bases unmatched: 13. The CDR3 contains 16 residues. The germline gives CDR1 MNHNS, CDR2 SASEGT.

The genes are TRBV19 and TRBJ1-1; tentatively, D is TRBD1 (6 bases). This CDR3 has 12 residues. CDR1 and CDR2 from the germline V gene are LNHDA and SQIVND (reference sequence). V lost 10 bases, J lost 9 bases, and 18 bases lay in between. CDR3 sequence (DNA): TGTGCCACGCGAAAAGGGGGGGGGAAAGCTTTCTTT. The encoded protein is CATRKGGGKAFF.

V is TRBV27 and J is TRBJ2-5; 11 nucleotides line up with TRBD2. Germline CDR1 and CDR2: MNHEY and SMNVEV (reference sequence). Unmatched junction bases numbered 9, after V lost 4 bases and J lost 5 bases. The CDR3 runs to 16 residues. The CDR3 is CASSSRSGRAWETQYF. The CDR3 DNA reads TGTGCCAGCAGTTCCCGTAGCGGGAGGGCCTGGGAGACCCAGTACTTC.

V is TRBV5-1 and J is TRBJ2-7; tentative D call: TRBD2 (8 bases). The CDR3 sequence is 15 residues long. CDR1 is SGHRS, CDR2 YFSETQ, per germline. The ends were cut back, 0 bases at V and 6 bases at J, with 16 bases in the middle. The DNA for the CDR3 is TGCGCCAGCAGCTTGGGGTCGGGAGGGGGCGGCGAGCAGTACTTC. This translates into CASSLGSGGGGEQYF.

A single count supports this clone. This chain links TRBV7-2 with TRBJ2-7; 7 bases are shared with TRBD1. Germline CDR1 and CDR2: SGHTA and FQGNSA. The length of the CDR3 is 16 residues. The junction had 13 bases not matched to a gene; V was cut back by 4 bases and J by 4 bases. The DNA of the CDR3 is TGTGCCAGCAGCTCACAGCTCGGACAGGCTAAATACGAGCAGTACTTC. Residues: CASSSQLGQAKYEQYF.